This passage covers 8 T cell receptor beta chains from one sample sequenced in a study of beta chain features in type 1 diabetes. The entirety of the isolated RNA underwent reverse transcription, so expressed TCRB transcripts were sequenced. Assay used: immunoSEQ multiplex PCR; TCRdb lists only in-frame clones, some missing. Of about 240,000 clones in the sample, 14% were seen once. These TCRs' antigens remain unknown. Overall study findings and caveats: Type 1 diabetes patients showed a moderate but significant shortening of TCRB CDR3s in all four CD4+ subsets.

Material: naive CD4+ T cells from blood. These receptors all come from a man aged 25-45 years with type 1 diabetes.

This clone was seen only a few times. The V gene is TRBV7-4, the J gene TRBJ2-1; D gene unclear. CDR3 length: 16 residues. Germline V gene sequence: CDR1 SGHVT, CDR2 SQSDAQ. V was cut by 2 bases and J by 0 bases, with 11 bases left in between. CDR3 sequence reads: CASSLTAGYSYNEQFF. CDR3 in DNA: TGTGCCAGCAGCTTAACGGCAGGCTACTCCTACAATGAGCAGTTCTTC.

V usage is TRBV27 and J usage is TRBJ2-1; D is possibly TRBD2 (6 bases). CDR1 and CDR2 from the germline V gene are MNHEY and SMNVEV (reference sequence). The CDR3 spans 16 residues. V lost 3 bases, J lost 2 bases, and 14 bases lay in between. The CDR3 sequence: CASSLWGESTYNEQFF. The CDR3 DNA follows: TGTGCCAGCAGTTTGTGGGGGGAGAGCACCTACAATGAGCAGTTCTTC.

The table lists this clone with a few counts. The chain carries TRBV15 and TRBJ1-6; TRBD1 aligns across 8 bases. V shed 7 bases and J 8 bases; nucleotides not matched to a gene: 7. CDR1 and CDR2 (germline): LNHNV, YYDKDF (reference sequence). This CDR3 spans 14 amino acids. In DNA form, the CDR3 reads TGTGCCACCACCGCGACAGGGGCACATTCACCCCTCCACTTT. Residues: CATTATGAHSPLHF.

This clone occurred a few times. The chain joins TRBV7-9 to TRBJ1-2; D gene unclear. CDR3 length: 12 residues. CDR1 and CDR2 (germline): SEHNR, FQNEAQ (reference sequence). Trimming took off 4 bases at V and 1 base at J, with 4 bases between the two ends. CDR3 DNA sequence: TGTGCCAGCAGCTCTCTTAACTATGGCTACACCTTC. This codes for CASSSLNYGYTF.

The chain uses TRBV19 and TRBJ1-3; 7 nucleotides line up with TRBD1. Germline lookup yields CDR1 LNHDA and CDR2 SQIVND (reference sequence). There are 14 residues in the CDR3. Trimming cost V 6 bases and J 0 bases; bases outside gene matches: 2. The CDR3 nucleotides read TGTGCCAGTAGGACAGGGAGCTCTGGAAACACCATATATTTT. Its protein is CASRTGSSGNTIYF.

This clone was recorded a few times. The J gene is TRBJ1-4, the V gene TRBV15, with TRBD1 matching over 10 bases. The V segment lost 0 bases and the J segment 8 bases; nucleotides outside the gene matches: 3. Germline CDR1 and CDR2: LNHNV and YYDKDF (reference sequence). The CDR3 totals 15 residues. CDR3 sequence: CATSRDGGQGEKLFF. The DNA of the CDR3 is TGTGCCACCAGCAGAGATGGGGGACAGGGGGAAAAACTGTTTTTT.

A few counts support this clone. V gene TRBV9 combines with J gene TRBJ2-3; 8 nucleotides align to TRBD2. This CDR3 region has 17 residues. Germline loops: CDR1 SGDLS, CDR2 YYNGEE. Trimming cost V 3 bases and J 1 base; bases outside gene matches: 10. The CDR3 DNA sequence: TGTGCCAGCAGCGGGACTAGCAGCTATATAGGCACAGATACGCAGTATTTT. This encodes CASSGTSSYIGTDTQYF.

This clone was seen a handful of times. V usage is TRBV6-1 and J usage is TRBJ2-1; 8 bases line up with TRBD2. Trimming cost V 3 bases and J 5 bases; bases outside gene matches: 3. This CDR3 has 14 residues. Germline values: CDR1 MNHNS, CDR2 SASEGT. CDR3 protein: CASSDAAGDNEQFF. DNA of the CDR3: TGTGCCAGCAGTGATGCAGCGGGAGACAATGAGCAGTTCTTC.